This note documents a single T cell receptor (beta chain) sequence. Its antigen is unidentified. The data derive from a study of T cell responses to AZD1222 COVID-19 vaccine. The repertoire was sequenced with immunoSEQ multiplex PCR; TCRdb's copy has only in-frame clones and lacks some. Among about 97,000 clones listed, 90% were seen once. General study results and limits: After two AZD1222 doses, spike-specific TCR breadth and depth rose versus day 0. It should be noted that donors were predominantly white British and more often female, and clonal diversity was possibly underestimated.

Per germline, CDR1 GTSNPN and CDR2 SVGIG (reference sequence). CDR3 length: 12 residues. Trimming pared 4 bases from V and 5 bases from J, leaving 11 bases between. This sequence originates from an adult in good health. Sequencing used peripheral blood, obtained on day 0 of AZD1222 vaccination. The chain links TRBV30 to TRBJ1-1; weak D call: TRBD1 (6 bases). CDR3 sequence reads: CAWKQGSTEAFF. In nucleotides, the CDR3 is TGTGCCTGGAAGCAGGGGAGTACTGAAGCTTTCTTT.